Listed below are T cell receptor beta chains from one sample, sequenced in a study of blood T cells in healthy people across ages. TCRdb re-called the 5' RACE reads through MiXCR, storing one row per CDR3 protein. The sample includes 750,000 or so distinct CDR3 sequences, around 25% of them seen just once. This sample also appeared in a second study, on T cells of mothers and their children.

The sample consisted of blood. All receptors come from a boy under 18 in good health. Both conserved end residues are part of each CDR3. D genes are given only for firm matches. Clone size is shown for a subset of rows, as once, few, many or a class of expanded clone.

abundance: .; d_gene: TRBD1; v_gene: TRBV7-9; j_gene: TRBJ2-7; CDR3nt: TGTGCCAGCAGCTTCTTGGACAGGGCCTCCTACGAGCAGTACTTC; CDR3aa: CASSFLDRASYEQYF
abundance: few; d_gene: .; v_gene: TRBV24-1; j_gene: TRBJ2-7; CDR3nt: TGTGCCACCAGTGACGGTGACAGCTTAGATGGGTACGAGCAGTACTTC; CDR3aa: CATSDGDSLDGYEQYF
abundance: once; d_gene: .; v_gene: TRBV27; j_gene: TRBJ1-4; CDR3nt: TGTGCCAGCAGTAGGACACTCCAGGAAAAACTGTTTTTT; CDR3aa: CASSRTLQEKLFF
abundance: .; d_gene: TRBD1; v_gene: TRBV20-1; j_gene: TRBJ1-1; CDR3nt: TGCAGTGCTGCAGGGGGCAAGTCTGAAGCTTTCTTT; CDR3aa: CSAAGGKSEAFF
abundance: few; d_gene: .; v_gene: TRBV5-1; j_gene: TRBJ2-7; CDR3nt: TGCGCCAGCAGCTTGGGGCAGCCCGGTTCCTACGAGCAGTACTTC; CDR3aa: CASSLGQPGSYEQYF
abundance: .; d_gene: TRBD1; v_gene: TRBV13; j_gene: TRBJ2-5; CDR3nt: TGTGCCAGCCGGGACAGAACCCAAGAGACCCAGTACTTC; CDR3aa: CASRDRTQETQYF
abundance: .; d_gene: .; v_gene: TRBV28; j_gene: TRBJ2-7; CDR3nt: TGTGCCAGCAGTTTACGGAGACTGGCGGGACCATTAAGAGCCTACGAGCAGTACTTC; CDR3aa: CASSLRRLAGPLRAYEQYF
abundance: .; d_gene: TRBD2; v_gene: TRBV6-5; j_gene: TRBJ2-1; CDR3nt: TGTGCCAGCAGTTACTCGATTCTAGCGGGAACCTACAATGAGCAGTTCTTC; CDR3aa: CASSYSILAGTYNEQFF
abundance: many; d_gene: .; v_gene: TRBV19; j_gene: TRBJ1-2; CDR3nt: TGTGCCAGTACCCCCGAGGGTGGCCAGAGTAACTATGGCTACACCTTC; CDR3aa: CASTPEGGQSNYGYTF
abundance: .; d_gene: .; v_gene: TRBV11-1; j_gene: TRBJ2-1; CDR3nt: TGTGCCAGCAGCTTTCCGGGCCGCTACAATGAGCAGTTCTTC; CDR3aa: CASSFPGRYNEQFF